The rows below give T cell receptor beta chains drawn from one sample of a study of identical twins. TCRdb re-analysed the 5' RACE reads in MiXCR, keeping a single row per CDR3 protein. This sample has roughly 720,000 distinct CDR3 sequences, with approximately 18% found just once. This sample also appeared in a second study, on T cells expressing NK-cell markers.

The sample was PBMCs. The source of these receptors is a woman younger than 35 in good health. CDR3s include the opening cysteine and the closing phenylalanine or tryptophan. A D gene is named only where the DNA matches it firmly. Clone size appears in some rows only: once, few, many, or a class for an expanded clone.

cdr3_aa: CASSPGEGEQFF; cdr3_nt: TGTGCCAGCAGCCCAGGGGAGGGTGAGCAGTTCTTC; d_call: -; j_call: TRBJ2-1; v_call: TRBV7-3; clone_size: -
cdr3_aa: CASSIAILAEQYF; cdr3_nt: TGTGCCAGTAGTATAGCGATCCTGGCCGAGCAGTACTTC; d_call: -; j_call: TRBJ2-7; v_call: TRBV19; clone_size: -
cdr3_aa: CATTGTTKPYEQYF; cdr3_nt: TGTGCCACCACCGGGACGACAAAGCCCTACGAGCAGTACTTC; d_call: -; j_call: TRBJ2-7; v_call: TRBV18; clone_size: few
cdr3_aa: CASSAPGTNYGYTF; cdr3_nt: TGTGCCAGCAGTGCGCCAGGGACTAACTATGGCTACACCTTC; d_call: -; j_call: TRBJ1-2; v_call: TRBV6-4; clone_size: -
cdr3_aa: CASSLALANQPQHF; cdr3_nt: TGTGCCAGCAGCTTGGCCTTAGCCAATCAGCCCCAGCATTTT; d_call: -; j_call: TRBJ1-5; v_call: TRBV5-6; clone_size: few
cdr3_aa: CASSLIGQGAIYGYTF; cdr3_nt: TGTGCCAGCAGCTTAATCGGACAGGGTGCAATCTATGGCTACACCTTC; d_call: TRBD1; j_call: TRBJ1-2; v_call: TRBV7-2; clone_size: few
cdr3_aa: CASSSPNGPQHF; cdr3_nt: TGTGCCAGCAGTTCCCCGAATGGTCCCCAGCATTTT; d_call: -; j_call: TRBJ1-5; v_call: TRBV6-5; clone_size: few
cdr3_aa: CASSLLWTGSTDTQYF; cdr3_nt: TGTGCCAGCAGTTTACTTTGGACAGGAAGCACAGATACGCAGTATTTT; d_call: TRBD1; j_call: TRBJ2-3; v_call: TRBV27; clone_size: once
cdr3_aa: CATRDRGPDTQYF; cdr3_nt: TGTGCCACAAGGGACAGGGGGCCAGATACGCAGTATTTT; d_call: TRBD1; j_call: TRBJ2-3; v_call: TRBV15; clone_size: few
cdr3_aa: CAIRPGGGGETQYF; cdr3_nt: TGTGCCATCAGGCCCGGGGGCGGAGGGGAGACCCAGTACTTC; d_call: -; j_call: TRBJ2-5; v_call: TRBV10-3; clone_size: -
cdr3_aa: CASSQDRGHYSYEQYF; cdr3_nt: TGCGCCAGCAGCCAAGATAGGGGGCATTACTCCTACGAGCAGTACTTC; d_call: TRBD1; j_call: TRBJ2-7; v_call: TRBV4-3; clone_size: -
cdr3_aa: CSARDGGIQETQYF; cdr3_nt: TGCAGTGCTAGAGATGGGGGGATCCAAGAGACCCAGTACTTC; d_call: -; j_call: TRBJ2-5; v_call: TRBV20-1; clone_size: -
cdr3_aa: CSAPHGEETQYF; cdr3_nt: TGCAGTGCCCCACATGGGGAAGAGACCCAGTACTTC; d_call: -; j_call: TRBJ2-5; v_call: TRBV20-1; clone_size: -
cdr3_aa: CSAPRSLAGDQDTQYF; cdr3_nt: TGCAGTGCTCCCCGGTCACTAGCGGGGGATCAGGATACGCAGTATTTT; d_call: TRBD2; j_call: TRBJ2-3; v_call: TRBV20-1; clone_size: few
cdr3_aa: CSATPPGRNEQFF; cdr3_nt: TGCAGTGCTACTCCCCCGGGGAGGAATGAGCAGTTCTTC; d_call: -; j_call: TRBJ2-1; v_call: TRBV20-1; clone_size: -